This T cell receptor (beta chain) was profiled in a study of early T cells in non-severe SARS-CoV-2 infection (dated by TCRdb to the early 2020s). Some background on the complete study: Bulk RNA from unsorted whole blood was used for TCR sequencing, so alpha and beta chains could not be paired.

A case-control design nested within a healthcare worker cohort in London, UK, was used, with weekly nasopharyngeal swab PCR tests and blood sampling performed. Healthcare workers were recruited during the week of the UK lockdown, between 23 and 31 March 2020, and followed weekly for up to roughly 16 weeks. Broader findings and caveats from the paper: VDJdb matching was skewed toward anti-spike CD8 responses and likely underestimated virus-specific expansions by missing private and CD4 specificities.

V drops 0 bases and J drops 4 bases, leaving 6 bases in between. The CDR3 measures 13 amino acids from cysteine to phenylalanine. Of the read, only the CDR3 DNA is kept; its 39 bases are in frame from base 1. For CDR1 and CDR2, the germline V gene lists LGHNA and YSLEER. The receptor library was made with 5' RACE. The sample was run on a NextSeq 500. In the TCR library protocol, unique molecular identifiers were attached to individual cDNA molecules to correct for PCR bias and sequencing error. TCR alpha and beta chains were both sequenced, and the abundances of alpha and beta sequences in each sample were closely correlated with each other. On the study's bioinformatics: Decombinator V4 was used to perform V gene, J gene and CDR3 annotation of TCR sequences. TCRs were defined as expanded if a significant change between any two time points was detected under a Poisson model with p below 0.0001. TCR abundances were normalised to the total number of TCRs sequenced per sample and expressed as counts per million. MAIT TCRs were defined by TRAV1-2 paired with TRAJ12, TRAJ20 or TRAJ33, and iNKT TCRs by TRAV10 paired with TRAJ18. VDJdb, accessed on 1 November 2021, was searched for TCRs annotated for CMV, EBV and SARS-CoV-2, and TCRs annotated for more than one antigen were excluded. TCRdb reworked the public reads: Q25 trimming with fastp, MiXCR clone assembly, productive beta chains retained. Rows with a matching CDR3 protein are joined into one entry that keeps the most common DNA and genes. TCRdb's processing, not the authors' own work, is the source of the V and J calls. The sample table shows under 55,000 distinct CDR3 sequences, and 11% are seen once. Together, the top ten hold 20% to 25% of the sample.

This clonotype appeared many times. The antigen it binds to is not known. No base qualities exist here, and no much larger clone lies one base off it. The sample consisted of whole blood. Recombination joined TRBV4-3 with TRBJ2-5, with no D gene named confidently. This clonotype originated in an adult who was a healthcare worker with PCR-confirmed SARS-CoV-2 infection or an uninfected control (not recorded which). The CDR3 corresponds to CASSQDPGETQYF. The nucleotide sequence reads TGCGCCAGCAGCCAAGATCCTGGAGAGACCCAGTACTTC.